This entry concerns a single T cell receptor beta chain. This specimen comes from a study of blood T cell repertoires in COVID-19. Study summary: COVID-19 samples from acute and convalescent phases originated in the United States, Italy and Spain. From T cells, B-cell-depleted T cells, or PBMCs came the material, which was cDNA or gDNA.

Seattle's cohort entered during active infection and was followed longitudinally. V lost 3 bases and J lost 7; bases outside the gene matches: 17. CDR3 length: 17 residues. The germline gives CDR1 MGHDK, CDR2 SYGVNS. In the study's own analysis: How many nucleated cells were present was estimated from reference gene primer amplification. Sequencing used immunoSEQ multiplex PCR; TCRdb keeps in-frame clones, though not all of them. For V, J and clone size, that table is used; D and trimming come from the DNA. The profile shows around 120,000 clones, nearly 90% of them singletons. The sample taken for sequencing was peripheral blood. The sequence came from a woman aged 60 to 75 with COVID-19, enrolled during active disease. J is TRBJ2-7 and V is TRBV25-1; 8 bases are a match to TRBD1. CDR3 amino acids: CASSDTDRVTYPGEQYF. The CDR3 coding sequence is TGTGCCAGCAGTGACACGGACAGGGTAACGTATCCGGGGGAGCAGTACTTC.